This T cell receptor beta chain comes out of a study of CD8+ T cells in alopecia areata (dated by TCRdb to between 2017 and 2018). The study in broad terms: Female C3H/HeJ recipients, about 7-10 weeks old, were grafted with skin from C3H/HeJ donors with spontaneous alopecia (roughly 6-12 months old). The study used high-throughput TCRbeta sequencing to examine T cell clonal expansion in alopecia areata, in both the C3H/HeJ mouse model and human patients. Scalp tissue and sorted CD4+ and CD8+ peripheral blood T cells from patchy and totalis/universalis alopecia areata patients and from healthy controls were covered by human TCRbeta sequencing. Scalp clonality was compared among normal scalp (n=4), patchy alopecia areata scalp (n=8), and alopecia totalis/universalis scalp (n=8). RNA was obtained with the PAXgene miRNA kit for fixed scalp, the miRNeasy kit for PBMCs, and the RNeasy kit for mouse skin. immunoSEQ multiplex PCR using 35 Vbeta forward primers and 13 Jbeta reverse primers was used to amplify TCRbeta CDR3 regions. The study at large found these results: Shared TCR sequences between patients were less evident than in mice, which may be partly attributable to HLA diversity in the patient population. Resident alphabeta T cells in normal human skin are also sequenced, complicating scalp TCR repertoire analysis, unlike mouse skin dominated by gammadelta T cells. Higher clonality and more expanded CD8+ clones were observed in lesional scalp than in normal scalp, particularly in alopecia totalis/universalis, a finding suggestive of antigenic drive.

This clone was seen a handful of times. This receptor's antigen is unknown. The gene nomenclature and germline references here are murine. The sequence runs out 3 residues before the end of the CDR3; the remainder is reconstructed from the germline J gene. The CDR3 runs 15 residues from the cysteine to the phenylalanine. Only the CDR3 bases that were read are kept: 36 of them, in frame from base 1. From a lookup of the germline V gene, CDR1 and CDR2 are NSHNY and SYGAGN. V trim: 0 bases; J trim: 7 bases; unmatched bases: 3. The library was built by means of the immunoSEQ multiplex PCR assay. RNA was extracted from all samples and reverse transcribed into cDNA as template for TCR sequencing. First-strand cDNA was synthesized with SuperScript III using a 2:1 mix of oligo-dT and random hexamers. A synthetic immune receptor repertoire was used to gauge amplification bias, and whatever bias remained was removed computationally. Sequencing of the libraries was done on Illumina HiSeq using 60 bp reads that spanned the CDR3 and were read from J toward V. In the authors' own workflow: Raw reads were preprocessed to remove errors, and CDR3 was defined according to IMGT conventions as the region from the conserved cysteine to phenylalanine. Clonality was computed by normalizing Shannon entropy by log2 of the number of productive unique TCRs and subtracting the result from 1. Whether scalp clones were CD4 or CD8 was inferred by matching scalp TCRbeta sequences against CD4 and CD8 repertoires sorted from blood. TCRdb carries this immuneACCESS record with in-frame sequences only. Its versions omit some clonotypes, under half of them owing to an unresolved V gene in the studies checked, with the rest unexplained. V, J and clone size reflect that table, while D and trimming were determined from the DNA. The table records around 290,000 clones for this sample, and not one of them appears only once. Clones ranked in the top ten supply approximately 1.2% of the sample.

Pooled mouse cutaneous lymph node cells were stained for CD4, CD8alpha, NKG2D, NKG2ACE and other markers, then sorted on a BD Influx. The receptor comes from a C3H/HeJ mouse with alopecia areata. Mice from this strain have the MHC haplotype H2-k. The sample taken for sequencing was CD4+ T cells sorted from a lymph node. Recombination joined TRBV13-1 with TRBJ1-6; 8 central bases correspond to TRBD1. TRBJ1-6 is flagged as an ORF with uncertain function. The CDR3: CASSDVRGRNSPLYF. Incomplete CDR3 DNA: TGTGCCAGCAGTGATGTCAGGGGGCGAAATTCGCCC.